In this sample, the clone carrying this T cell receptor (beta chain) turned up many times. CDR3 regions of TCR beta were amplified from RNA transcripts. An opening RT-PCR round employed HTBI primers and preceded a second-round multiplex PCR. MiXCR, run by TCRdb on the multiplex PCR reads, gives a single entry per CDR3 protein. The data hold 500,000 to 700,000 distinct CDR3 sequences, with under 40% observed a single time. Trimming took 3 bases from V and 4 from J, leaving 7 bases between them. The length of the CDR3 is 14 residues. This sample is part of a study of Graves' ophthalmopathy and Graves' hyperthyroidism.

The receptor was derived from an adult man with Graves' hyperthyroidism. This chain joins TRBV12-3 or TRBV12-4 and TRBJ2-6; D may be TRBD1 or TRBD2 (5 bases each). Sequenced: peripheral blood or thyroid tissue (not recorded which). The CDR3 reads CASSLRGGANVLTF. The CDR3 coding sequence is TGTGCCAGCAGTTTGAGGGGAGGGGCCAACGTCCTGACTTTC.